One and the same sample provided the 18 T cell receptor beta chains below, sequenced in a study of T cells in Graves' hyperthyroidism and ophthalmopathy. TCR beta CDR3 region amplification was performed from RNA transcripts. TCR CDR3 underwent first-round RT-PCR with the HTBI primer set. From the multiplex PCR reads, TCRdb called clonotypes with MiXCR, one entry per CDR3 protein. The table includes around 380,000 distinct CDR3 sequences, approximately 15% detected once. Sequencing input: blood. These receptors were obtained from a man aged 30 to 39 with Graves' hyperthyroidism that later progressed to Graves' ophthalmopathy.

This clonotype was seen ten or more times. V and J are TRBV2 and TRBJ1-6; D is undetermined. Looked up from germline, CDR1 is SNHLY and CDR2 is FYNNEI. V was pared by 6 bases and J by 0 bases, with 9 bases between. This CDR3 has 15 residues. CDR3 protein: CASRPRSSYNSPLHF. The CDR3 region has the DNA TGTGCCAGCAGGCCCAGGAGCTCCTATAATTCACCCCTCCACTTT.

The sample holds many counts of this clonotype. The CDR3 region has the DNA TGTGCCAGCAGTTTATCTTATGAAAAACTGTTTTTT. This codes for CASSLSYEKLFF. The rearrangement links TRBV28 to TRBJ1-4; D remains unclear. The CDR3 covers 12 residues. Germline CDR1 and CDR2: MDHEN and SYDVKM. Deletions cut 1 base from V and 6 bases from J, with 3 bases between. The variable domain in full, with the rest retrieved from reference TRBV28 and TRBJ1-4, is DVKVTQSSRYLVKRTGEKVFLECVQDMDHENMFWYRQDPGLGLRLIYFSYDVKMKEKGDIPEGYSVSREKKERFSLILESASTNQTSMYLCASSLSYEKLFFGSGTQLSVL.

This clonotype was observed a few times. The chain recombines TRBV5-4 with TRBJ1-4; TRBD1 aligns across 9 bases. The CDR3 spans 16 residues. The trim removed 4 bases at V and 4 bases at J, leaving 8 bases unmatched. Germline V gene lookup returns CDR1 SGHNT and CDR2 YYREEE (reference sequence). As DNA, the CDR3 is TGTGCCAGCAGCGAGACAGGGGGATATTATAATGAAAAACTGTTTTTT. Amino acid sequence: CASSETGGYYNEKLFF.

J is TRBJ1-5 and V is TRBV6-5, with D hard to call. CDR1 is MNHEY, CDR2 SVGAGI, per germline. The V end lost 0 bases, the J end lost 6 bases, and 6 bases lay between the germline ends. The CDR3 has 13 residues. CDR3 amino acids: CASSYSGFQPQHF. CDR3 bases: TGTGCCAGCAGTTACTCGGGGTTTCAGCCCCAGCATTTT.

A few counts support this clonotype. This chain links TRBV18 with TRBJ2-3; D is perhaps TRBD2 (6 bases). Germline V gene sequence: CDR1 KGHSH, CDR2 LQKENI. CDR3 length: 18 amino acids. Between the trimmed V and J ends, which lost 6 bases and 0 bases, there was a span of 22 bases. CDR3: CASSVLRDSKYSTDTQYF. The DNA of the CDR3 is TGTGCCAGCTCCGTACTCCGGGACTCCAAGTATAGCACAGATACGCAGTATTTT.

This clonotype appeared many times. The chain carries TRBV27 and TRBJ2-7, with D perhaps TRBD1 (6 bases). Trimming left V 1 base short and J 0 bases short, with 10 bases between. The V gene's germline CDR1 is MNHEY and CDR2 SMNVEV (reference sequence). The CDR3 runs 15 residues. CDR3 sequence reads: CASSLWQGSSYEQYF. The CDR3 bases are TGTGCCAGCAGTTTATGGCAGGGGTCCTCCTACGAGCAGTACTTC.

In its sample, this clonotype was seen a few times. This chain uses TRBV11-2 with TRBJ1-1; 11 nucleotides match TRBD1. The CDR3 is 17 residues long. From germline, CDR1 is SGHAT and CDR2 FQNNGV. Trimming took 6 bases from V and 0 from J; bases not matched to a gene: 9. CDR3 residues: CASRVGQGAWMNTEAFF. The CDR3 region has the DNA TGTGCCAGCAGGGTCGGACAGGGGGCTTGGATGAACACTGAAGCTTTCTTT.

The chain couples TRBV13 to TRBJ2-7, with 7 bases lining up with TRBD1. This CDR3 region has 14 residues. With 5 bases clipped from V and 6 bases from J, the junction kept 10 bases outside the gene matches. Germline V gives CDR1 PRHDT, CDR2 FYEKMQ (reference sequence). In nucleotides, the CDR3 is TGTGCCAGCAGCCATGGGACAGTGCGCTCCGAGCAGTACTTC. This translates into CASSHGTVRSEQYF.

The genes are TRBV6-8 and TRBJ2-1, with a weak D call TRBD1 (6 bases). Germline V gives CDR1 MNHGY, CDR2 SAAAGT. Trimming cost V 5 bases and J 0 bases, with 23 bases left between them. The CDR3 covers 19 residues. CDR3 loop: CASSEMGATPSSSYNEQFF. CDR3 DNA: TGTGCCAGCAGTGAAATGGGGGCGACACCGTCCAGCTCCTACAATGAGCAGTTCTTC.

In its sample, this clonotype was seen many times. The V gene is TRBV20-1, the J gene TRBJ2-6; 7 bases map to TRBD1. With 0 bases clipped from V and 0 bases from J, the junction kept 5 bases outside the gene matches. Germline CDR1 DFQATT, CDR2 SNEGSKA (reference sequence). The CDR3 covers 17 residues. The CDR3 region is CSAREGQANSGANVLTF. The CDR3 coding sequence is TGCAGTGCTAGAGAAGGACAGGCGAACTCTGGGGCCAACGTCCTGACTTTC.

CDR3: CASSQDASGGHQPYTQYF. The CDR3 region has the DNA TGTGCCAGCAGCCAAGACGCTAGCGGGGGTCACCAGCCATATACGCAGTATTTT. The V and J genes are TRBV5-5 and TRBJ2-3; the match to TRBD2 covers 10 bases. Germline assignment: CDR1 SGHKS and CDR2 YYEKEE (reference sequence). J was trimmed by 7 bases and V by 4 bases; bases with no gene match: 18. CDR3 size: 18 residues.

This clonotype was detected ten times or more. The rearrangement uses TRBV12-5 and TRBJ2-7; 9 bases line up with TRBD1. Germline values: CDR1 LGHNT, CDR2 FRNRAP. The CDR3 loop spans 15 amino acids. The ends lost 5 bases at V and 1 base at J; junction bases unmatched: 6. CDR3 residues: CASGNPDRGSYEQYF. Written as DNA, the CDR3 is TGTGCTAGTGGTAACCCGGACAGGGGTTCCTACGAGCAGTACTTC.

This clonotype was counted ten times or more. The chain combines TRBV7-8 with TRBJ1-2, with 12 nucleotides matching TRBD1. The CDR3 contains 16 residues. Trimming at V came to 4 bases and at J to 6 bases, leaving 9 bases not matched to a gene. In germline, CDR1 is SGHVS, CDR2 FQNEAQ. The CDR3: CASSSFGTGGSNGYTF. CDR3 coding DNA: TGTGCCAGCAGCTCCTTCGGGACAGGGGGCAGCAATGGCTACACCTTC. Drawing the rest from reference TRBV7-8 and TRBJ1-2, the complete variable domain is GAGVSQSPRYKVAKRGQDVALRCDPISGHVSLFWYQQALGQGPEFLTYFQNEAQLDKSGLPSDRFFAERPEGSVSTLKIQRTQQEDSAVYLCASSSFGTGGSNGYTFGSGTRLTVV.

At least ten counts were recorded for this clonotype. V and J are TRBV2 and TRBJ1-5, with D perhaps TRBD1 (5 bases). CDR3 length: 15 amino acids. Trimming stripped 1 base from V and 7 bases from J, with 14 bases between. The germline V gene has CDR1 SNHLY and CDR2 FYNNEI. The CDR3 nucleotides are TGTGCCAGCAGTGAAGGGAAGGGGATGGGGCAGCCCCAGCATTTT. It translates to CASSEGKGMGQPQHF.

This clonotype was observed at least ten times. The J gene is TRBJ2-7, the V gene TRBV20-1, with 9 bases that match TRBD1. V shed 0 bases and J 2 bases; nucleotides not matched to a gene: 8. This CDR3 region has 16 residues. In germline, CDR1 is DFQATT, CDR2 SNEGSKA (reference sequence). For the CDR3, the DNA is TGCAGTGCTAGAGATCGGGGACAGGGCCCAACCTACGAGCAGTACTTC. Its protein is CSARDRGQGPTYEQYF.

On this clonotype: One end of the junction does not line up with germline, which may come from a read error. The genes are TRBV6-1 and TRBJ2-6; weak D call: TRBD1 (5 bases). The CDR3 runs to 16 residues. CDR1 is MNHNS, CDR2 SASEGT, per germline. The CDR3 region is CASTPGSSSGANILTF. The CDR3 nucleotides read TGTGCCAGCACTCCGGGTTCAAGCTCTGGGGCCAACATCCTGACTTTC.

This clonotype was counted between two and nine times. The gene calls are TRBV7-9 and TRBJ2-5; no reliable D call. Trimming removed 3 bases at V and 5 bases at J, with 13 bases between. Germline assignment: CDR1 SEHNR and CDR2 FQNEAQ (reference sequence). The CDR3 has 14 residues. CDR3 DNA sequence: TGTGCCAGCAGCTTTGAAGGCAGCCCTGAGACCCAGTACTTC. This encodes CASSFEGSPETQYF.

This clonotype was observed a few times. Written as DNA, the CDR3 is TGTGCCAGCAGCTTAGCAGGCAGTTTCTATAATTCACCCCTCCACTTT. Amino acids: CASSLAGSFYNSPLHF. The chain couples TRBV7-9 to TRBJ1-6; D gene uncertain. This CDR3 has 16 residues. Trimming pared 0 bases from V and 3 bases from J, leaving 9 bases between. The germline V gene has CDR1 SEHNR and CDR2 FQNEAQ (reference sequence).